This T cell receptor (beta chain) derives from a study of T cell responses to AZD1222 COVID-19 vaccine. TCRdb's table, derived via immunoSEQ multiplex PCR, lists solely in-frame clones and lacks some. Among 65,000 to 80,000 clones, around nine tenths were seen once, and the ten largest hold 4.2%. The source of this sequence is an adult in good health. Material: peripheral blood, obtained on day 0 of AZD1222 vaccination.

This chain's CDR3 is CASRRGTVSNQPQHF. Written as DNA, the CDR3 is TGTGCCAGCAGGAGGGGGACAGTTAGCAATCAGCCCCAGCATTTT. The chain couples TRBV2 to TRBJ1-5; 7 positions agree with TRBD1. The junction had 5 bases not matched to a gene; V was cut back by 6 bases and J by 0 bases. Germline CDR1 reads SNHLY; CDR2 reads FYNNEI. This CDR3 region has 15 residues. The full variable domain, completed using reference TRBV2 and TRBJ1-5, is EPEVTQTPSHQVTQMGQEVILRCVPISNHLYFYWYRQILGQKVEFLVSFYNNEISEKSEIFDDQFSVERPDGSNFTLKIRSTKLEDSAMYFCASRRGTVSNQPQHFGDGTRLSIL.